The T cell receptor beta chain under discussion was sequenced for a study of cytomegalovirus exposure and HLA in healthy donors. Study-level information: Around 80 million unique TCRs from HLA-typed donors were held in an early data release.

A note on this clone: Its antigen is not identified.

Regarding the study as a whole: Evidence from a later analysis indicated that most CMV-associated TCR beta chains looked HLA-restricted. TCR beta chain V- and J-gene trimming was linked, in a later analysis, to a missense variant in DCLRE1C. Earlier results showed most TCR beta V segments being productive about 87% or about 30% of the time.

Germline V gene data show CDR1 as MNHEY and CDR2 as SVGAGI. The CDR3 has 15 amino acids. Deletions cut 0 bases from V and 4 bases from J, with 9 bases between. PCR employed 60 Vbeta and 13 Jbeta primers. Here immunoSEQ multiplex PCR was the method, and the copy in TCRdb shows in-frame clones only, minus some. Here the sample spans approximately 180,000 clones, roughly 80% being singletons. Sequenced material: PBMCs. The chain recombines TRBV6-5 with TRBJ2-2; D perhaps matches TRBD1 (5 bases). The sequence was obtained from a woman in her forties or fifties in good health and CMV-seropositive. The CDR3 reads CASSYSNQGTGELFF. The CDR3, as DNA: TGTGCCAGCAGTTACTCGAATCAGGGCACCGGGGAGCTGTTTTTT.